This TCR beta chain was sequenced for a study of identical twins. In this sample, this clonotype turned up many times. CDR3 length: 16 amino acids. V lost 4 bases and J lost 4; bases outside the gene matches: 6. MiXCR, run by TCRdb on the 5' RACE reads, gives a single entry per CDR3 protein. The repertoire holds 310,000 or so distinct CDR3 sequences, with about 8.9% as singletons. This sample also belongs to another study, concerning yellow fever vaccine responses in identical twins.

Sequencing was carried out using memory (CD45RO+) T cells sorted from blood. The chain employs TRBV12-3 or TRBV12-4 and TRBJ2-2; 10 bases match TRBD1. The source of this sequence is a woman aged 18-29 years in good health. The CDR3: CASSSDRTGGTGELFF. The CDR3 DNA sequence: TGTGCCAGCAGTTCTGACCGGACAGGGGGCACCGGGGAGCTGTTTTTT.